Shown below are 14 T cell receptor beta chains from a single sample sequenced in a study of T cell clonality in common variable immunodeficiency (dated by TCRdb to the mid-2010s). Preparation of the library involved the immunoSEQ multiplex PCR assay. Here the immuneACCESS table is served through TCRdb, limited to in-frame sequences with V and J called. Missing clones are a known gap in these copies; in checked studies unresolved V genes cover under half, and the rest lacks a known reason. This sample was tabulated with fewer than 55,000 clones, among which there are no singletons. Clones ranked in the top ten supply about 2% of the sample. The sequencing input was peripheral blood mononuclear cells. The receptors here all came from a person aged 18 to 70 in good health.

Many counts were recorded for this clone. The sequenced CDR3 bases are TGCGCCAGCAGGGGAACGGGGGGAATCTTTGCTGAA. Translated: CASRGTGGIFAE. The entire CDR3 sequence reads CASRGTGGIFAEAFF. This chain uses TRBV23-1 with TRBJ1-1, with TRBD1 as a possible D gene (5 bases). The sequenced fragment ends 3 residues before the CDR3 boundary, so the rest is inferred from the germline J gene. TRBV23-1 is designated an ORF whose function remains uncertain. This CDR3 region has 15 residues. Trimming removed 6 bases at V and 6 bases at J, with 20 bases between.

There are many counts of this clone. The CDR3 extends 3 residues past the end of the read, so its final part is completed from the germline J gene. V is TRBV5-1 and J is TRBJ2-7; possible D gene TRBD1, 5 bases. CDR1 and CDR2 (germline): SGHRS, YFSETQ. The V end lost 4 bases, the J end lost 2 bases, and 13 bases lay between the germline ends. The CDR3 runs to 14 residues. The CDR3 loop reads CASSAQDTAYEQYF. Partial CDR3 DNA: TGCGCCAGCAGCGCCCAGGACACAGCCTACGAG.

Many counts were recorded for this clone. The read falls 3 residues short of the CDR3 end, and the missing part is taken from the germline J gene. The V call is TRBV7-8, the J call TRBJ1-2; TRBD1 matches at 7 bases. This CDR3 spans 13 amino acids. CDR1 is SGHVS, CDR2 FQNEAQ, per germline. The sequenced CDR3 bases are TGTGCCAGCAGCCTCCGGGACAGTCCTCGC. This sequence encodes CASSLRDSPR. The full CDR3 protein reads CASSLRDSPRYTF.

This clone has at least ten counts. Other DNA sequences in the sample encode the same CDR3. Incomplete CDR3 DNA: TGTGCCAGTAGTATGAGGCAGGGCCTCTACAATGAG. It encodes CASSMRQGLYNE. The full CDR3 protein reads CASSMRQGLYNEQFF. V usage is TRBV19 and J usage is TRBJ2-1, with D perhaps TRBD1 (5 bases). The read terminates 3 residues ahead of where the CDR3 ends, so the germline J gene completes it. Germline V CDR1 and CDR2: LNHDA, SQIVND (reference sequence). The CDR3 loop spans 15 amino acids. The V end was cut by 3 bases, the J end by 3 bases, with 12 bases between.

This clone was picked up many times. The read ends 3 residues before the CDR3 terminus; that terminus is restored from the germline J gene. The V and J genes are TRBV7-8 and TRBJ2-5; 11 bases agree with TRBD1. The CDR3 runs to 16 residues. Trimming at V came to 0 bases and at J to 2 bases, leaving 2 bases not matched to a gene. Per the germline V gene, CDR1 is SGHVS and CDR2 is FQNEAQ. The CDR3 sequence: CASSLAGTGGQETQYF. CDR3 DNA (partial): TGTGCCAGCAGCTTAGCCGGGACAGGGGGTCAAGAGACC.

This clone has a count of ten or more. The CDR3 end lies 3 residues beyond the end of the read and is filled in from the germline J gene. V gene TRBV29-1 combines with J gene TRBJ2-6; D is possibly TRBD1 (5 bases). Between the trimmed V and J ends, which lost 5 bases and 1 base, there was a span of 12 bases. CDR1 is SQVTM, CDR2 ANQGSEA, per germline. This CDR3 comprises 15 residues. The CDR3: CSVQGWESGANVLTF. CDR3 DNA (partial): TGCAGCGTTCAGGGATGGGAATCTGGGGCCAACGTC. Full variable domain (remainder filled in from reference TRBV29-1 and TRBJ2-6): SAVISQKPSRDICQRGTSLTIQCQVDSQVTMMFWYRQQPGQSLTLIATANQGSEATYESGFVIDKFPISRPNLTFSTLTVSNMSPEDSSIYLCSVQGWESGANVLTFGAGSRLTVL.

At least ten counts were recorded for this clone. The read ends 3 residues shy of where the CDR3 ends; the end is completed using the germline J gene. This chain uses TRBV9 with TRBJ2-7; no definite D call. CDR3 length equals 14 residues. Germline lookup yields CDR1 SGDLS and CDR2 YYNGEE. V lost 0 bases, J lost 2 bases, and 9 bases lay in between. The covered CDR3 bases are TGTGCCAGCAGCGTAGCGTCAGTGCCCTACGAG. Protein sequence: CASSVASVPYE. The complete CDR3 protein is CASSVASVPYEQYF.

This clone has at least ten counts. Read data end 3 residues before the CDR3 end; the end is taken from the germline J gene. This sequence joins TRBV19 and TRBJ1-4, with 8 positions matching TRBD1. The V gene end was trimmed by 6 bases and the J gene end by 4 bases; junction bases not matched to a gene: 4. CDR3 length equals 14 residues. Per germline, CDR1 LNHDA and CDR2 SQIVND (reference sequence). The CDR3 loop is CASRDRGGNEKLFF. CDR3 bases read: TGTGCCAGTAGAGACAGGGGTGGTAATGAAAAA.

This clone was seen at least ten times. The observed sequence ends 3 residues before the CDR3 terminus, with the missing tail filled in from the germline J gene. Other nucleotide sequences from this sample produce the same CDR3. The genes are TRBV7-3 and TRBJ1-3, with D maybe TRBD1 (5 bases). Germline CDR1 is SGHTA and CDR2 is FQGTGA. V was pared by 2 bases and J by 3 bases, with 8 bases between. The CDR3 length is 14 residues. CDR3 sequence reads: CASSLGGVGNTIYF. The sequenced CDR3 bases are TGTGCCAGCAGCTTAGGAGGGGTTGGAAACACC.

This clone appeared many times. The read terminates 3 residues ahead of where the CDR3 ends, so the germline J gene completes it. The V call is TRBV2, the J call TRBJ2-7; perhaps TRBD2 as D (6 bases). V dropped 6 bases and J dropped 3 bases, with 12 bases sitting between them. In germline, CDR1 is SNHLY, CDR2 FYNNEI. The CDR3 has 13 residues. The CDR3 sequence: CASRPSEGYEQYF. The DNA read from the CDR3 is TGTGCCAGCAGGCCTAGCGAGGGCTACGAG.

This clone was observed many times. The CDR3 end falls 3 residues outside the read, so it is completed with the germline J gene. The chain links TRBV7-2 to TRBJ2-7, with 9 bases fitting TRBD2. The CDR3 totals 13 residues. V dropped 5 bases and J dropped 6; count of bases not matched to a gene: 5. Germline V lookup: CDR1 SGHTA, CDR2 FQGNSA. CDR3 protein: CASSPGLAFEQYF. The DNA read from the CDR3 is TGTGCCAGCAGCCCAGGACTAGCGTTCGAG.

Worth noting for this clone: The missing CDR3 end, 3 residues past where the read stops, is filled in from the germline J gene. The chain uses TRBV20-1 and TRBJ1-1; D is unclear. The V gene's germline CDR1 is DFQATT and CDR2 SNEGSKA (reference sequence). Trimming took 5 bases from V and 0 from J, leaving 16 bases between them. The CDR3 runs to 15 residues. CDR3 region: CSAPRTGMMNTEAFF. Partial CDR3 DNA: TGCAGTGCTCCAAGGACGGGGATGATGAACACTGAA.

This clone was seen more than once but under ten times. The CDR3 loop reads CASSLEAQVDYTF. CDR3 DNA (partial): TGTGCCAGCAGCTTAGAGGCGCAGGTTGAC. V usage is TRBV13 and J usage is TRBJ1-2; D uncertain. Read sequence stops 3 residues before the CDR3 end, and the germline J gene provides the missing end. The CDR3 extends over 13 amino acids. Germline CDR1 is PRHDT and CDR2 is FYEKMQ (reference sequence).

Many counts were recorded for this clone. The read ends 3 residues before the CDR3 terminus; that terminus is restored from the germline J gene. The rearrangement joins TRBV5-4 to TRBJ1-1; perhaps TRBD1 as D (5 bases). CDR3 length: 16 amino acids. Germline loops: CDR1 SGHNT, CDR2 YYREEE (reference sequence). The V gene lost 0 bases and the J gene lost 0 bases, with 12 bases spanning the gap. The sequenced CDR3 bases are TGTGCCAGCAGCTTGGATACAGGTCTTATGAACACTGAA. Protein sequence: CASSLDTGLMNTE. The CDR3 in its entirety is CASSLDTGLMNTEAFF.